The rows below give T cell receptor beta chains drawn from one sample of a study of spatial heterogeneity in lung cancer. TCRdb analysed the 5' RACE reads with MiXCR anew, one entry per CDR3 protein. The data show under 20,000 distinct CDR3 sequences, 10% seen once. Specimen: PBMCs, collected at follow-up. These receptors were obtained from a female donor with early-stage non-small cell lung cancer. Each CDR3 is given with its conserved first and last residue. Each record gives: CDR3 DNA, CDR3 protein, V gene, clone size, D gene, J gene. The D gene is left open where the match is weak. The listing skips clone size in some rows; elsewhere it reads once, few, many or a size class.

TGTGCCAGCAGCCTCACTAGGCACTCCTACGAGCAGTACTTC,CASSLTRHSYEQYF,TRBV3-1,many,NA,TRBJ2-7
TGTGCCAGCTCACAAAGGATAGGTATTTATGGCTACACCTTC,CASSQRIGIYGYTF,TRBV18,many,NA,TRBJ1-2
TGCAGCGTAGGTCTAGGGGGTGACGGGGCCAACGTCCTGACTTTC,CSVGLGGDGANVLTF,TRBV29-1,many,NA,TRBJ2-6
TGCAGCGTTGGTGTAGGGACTAGCGGCACAGATACGCAGTATTTT,CSVGVGTSGTDTQYF,TRBV29-1,many,TRBD2,TRBJ2-3
TGCAGCGTTGCAGCGGGAGGGCCCAATGAGCAGTTCTTC,CSVAAGGPNEQFF,TRBV29-1,many,TRBD2,TRBJ2-1
TGTGCCAGCAGTTTGGTGCAGGGGACAGATACGCAGTATTTT,CASSLVQGTDTQYF,TRBV12-3/TRBV12-4,NA,NA,TRBJ2-3
TGTGCCAGCAGCCAAGAGGGAGGATACGAGCAGTACTTC,CASSQEGGYEQYF,TRBV3-1,few,NA,TRBJ2-7
TGTGCCAGCAGCAACCGGAAGGGGTACAATGAGCAGTTCTTC,CASSNRKGYNEQFF,TRBV6-2/TRBV6-3,many,NA,TRBJ2-1
TGTGCCAGCAGCTTACGACAGCCAGCCGACGGTACGCAGTATTTT,CASSLRQPADGTQYF,TRBV7-8,many,NA,TRBJ2-3
TGTGCCAGCAGCCAAGGTTTGAGAACGGGAAGAGAAAACATTCAGTACTTC,CASSQGLRTGRENIQYF,TRBV3-1,NA,NA,TRBJ2-4
TGCAGTGCTAGGAGTAGCGGGGGATACAATGAGCAGTTCTTC,CSARSSGGYNEQFF,TRBV20-1,many,TRBD2,TRBJ2-1
TGTGCCAGCAGTTTTCAGGGTACCACTGAAGCTTTCTTT,CASSFQGTTEAFF,TRBV12-3/TRBV12-4,many,NA,TRBJ1-1
TGTGCCAGTAGTACACTAGCGGGTAGCACAGATACGCAGTATTTT,CASSTLAGSTDTQYF,TRBV19,many,TRBD2,TRBJ2-3
TGTGCCAGCAGTTACATCGTCCCCGGGACAGGGAACTATGGCTACACCTTC,CASSYIVPGTGNYGYTF,TRBV6-5,many,TRBD1,TRBJ1-2
TGTGCCAGCAGTGATCCAGACAGAGGGACTGAAGCTTTCTTT,CASSDPDRGTEAFF,TRBV25-1,many,NA,TRBJ1-1
TGTGCCAGCAGTTACGGGAAGACCTCTGGAAACACCATATATTTT,CASSYGKTSGNTIYF,TRBV6-5,many,NA,TRBJ1-3
TGCGCCAGCAGCTTGGGAGAACTAGCCACAGATACGCAGTATTTT,CASSLGELATDTQYF,TRBV5-1,few,NA,TRBJ2-3
TGTGCCAGCAGTTTCTTTGGGGTAGCGGGAGACTCAAGGAATGAGCAGTTCTTC,CASSFFGVAGDSRNEQFF,TRBV27,NA,TRBD2,TRBJ2-1